The TCR beta chain described here comes from a study of cytomegalovirus exposure and HLA in healthy donors. Study findings and constraints: A missense variant in DCLRE1C was later tied to TCR beta V- and J-gene trimming. Immune exposure was documented only through CMV serostatus. In a later analysis, the majority of CMV-associated beta chains seemingly showed HLA restriction.

PCR involved 60 Vbeta and 13 Jbeta primers. Profiling relied on immunoSEQ multiplex PCR, and the TCRdb table lists in-frame clones only, not all of them. The sample has around 130,000 clones; almost 85% are singletons. This CDR3 region has 17 residues. Trimming took 1 base from V and 7 from J; bases not matched to a gene: 13. CDR1 is SGHDT, CDR2 YYEEEE, per germline. This clone has just a few counts. The antigen remains undetermined. Sequencing was performed on PBMCs. The TCR sequence derives from a woman younger than 30 in good health and CMV-seronegative. The chain uses TRBV5-6 and TRBJ2-7; 11 nucleotides line up with TRBD2. The DNA of the CDR3 is TGTGCCAGCAGCTTGCGGATTGGTAGCGGGAGGGTAGGAGAGCAGTACTTC. Its translation is CASSLRIGSGRVGEQYF. The variable domain in full, with the rest retrieved from reference TRBV5-6 and TRBJ2-7, is DAGVTQSPTHLIKTRGQQVTLRCSPKSGHDTVSWYQQALGQGPQFIFQYYEEEERQRGNFPDRFSGHQFPNYSSELNVNALLLGDSALYLCASSLRIGSGRVGEQYFGPGTRLTVT.